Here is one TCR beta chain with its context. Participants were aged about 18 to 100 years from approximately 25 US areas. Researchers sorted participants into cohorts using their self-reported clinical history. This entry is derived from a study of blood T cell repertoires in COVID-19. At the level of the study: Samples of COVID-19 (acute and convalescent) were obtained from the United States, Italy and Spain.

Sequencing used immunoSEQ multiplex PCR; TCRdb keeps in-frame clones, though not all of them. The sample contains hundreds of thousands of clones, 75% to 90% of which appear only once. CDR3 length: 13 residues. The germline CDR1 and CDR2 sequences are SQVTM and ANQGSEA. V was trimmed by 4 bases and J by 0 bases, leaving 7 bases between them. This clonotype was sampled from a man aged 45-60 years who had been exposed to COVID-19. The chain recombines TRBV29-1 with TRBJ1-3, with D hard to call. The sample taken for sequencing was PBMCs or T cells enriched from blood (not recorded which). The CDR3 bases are TGCAGCGTTGTGATTAGCTCTGGAAACACCATATATTTT. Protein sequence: CSVVISSGNTIYF.